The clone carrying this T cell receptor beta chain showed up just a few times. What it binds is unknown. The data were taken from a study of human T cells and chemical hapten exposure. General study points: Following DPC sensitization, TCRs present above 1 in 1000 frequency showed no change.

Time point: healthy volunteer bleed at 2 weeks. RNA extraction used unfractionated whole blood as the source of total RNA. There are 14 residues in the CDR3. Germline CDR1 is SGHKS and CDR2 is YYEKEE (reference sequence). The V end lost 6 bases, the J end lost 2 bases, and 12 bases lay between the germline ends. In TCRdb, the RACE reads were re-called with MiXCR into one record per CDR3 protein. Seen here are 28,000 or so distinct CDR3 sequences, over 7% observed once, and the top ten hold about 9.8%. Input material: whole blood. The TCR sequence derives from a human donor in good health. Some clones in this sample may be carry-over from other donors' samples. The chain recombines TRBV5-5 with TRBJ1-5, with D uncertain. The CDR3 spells CASTRTWGNQPQHF. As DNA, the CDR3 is TGTGCCAGCACCAGAACTTGGGGCAATCAGCCCCAGCATTTT.